The rows below give T cell receptor beta chains drawn from one sample of a study of cytomegalovirus exposure and HLA in healthy donors. Clones were read by immunoSEQ multiplex PCR, and TCRdb kept only the in-frame ones, dropping some. The sample comprises more than 80,000 clones, about 79% of which are singletons, and 5.5% to 7% rests with the top ten. Sequenced sample: PBMCs. The receptors were sampled from a man younger than 35 in good health and CMV-seropositive. The conserved cysteine and the conserved F or W are not part of the CDR3 here. The order of the fields is J gene, V gene, CDR3 protein.

TRBJ2-3,TRBV7-3,ASSLGDRTDTQY
TRBJ1-5,TRBV7-9,ASSRTGGDQPQH
TRBJ2-1,TRBV7-8,ASRRRSGGFDEQF
TRBJ1-1,TRBV2,ASRQDRGPTEAF
TRBJ2-5,TRBV12-5,ASDPPAGLAEGGETQY
TRBJ1-5,TRBV10-3,ATWGGGMCNQPQH
TRBJ1-4,TRBV5-1,ASSLGEAGTNEKLF
TRBJ1-5,TRBV6-4,ASSREENQPQH
TRBJ2-1,TRBV6-5,ASSYLRANNEQF
TRBJ1-4,TRBV19,ASRPRGSNEKLF
TRBJ2-1,TRBV11-2,ASSPSSYNEQF
TRBJ2-7,TRBV29-1,SATQAGSYEQY
TRBJ1-5,TRBV2,ASSERGLGNQPQH
TRBJ2-5,TRBV7-9,ASSLDRLQETQY
.,TRBV28,ASRPGTGAVYEQY
TRBJ1-2,TRBV28,ASSPGNYGYT
TRBJ2-7,TRBV15,ATSRGQIDSYEQY
TRBJ2-1,TRBV2,ASAGTGLGEQF
TRBJ2-1,TRBV4-2,ASSQDGGLAVGDEQF
TRBJ1-3,TRBV29-1,STMGGAGNTIY
TRBJ2-1,TRBV2,ASSQLTGGNSGEQF
TRBJ2-7,TRBV7-6,ASSLWRDEQY
TRBJ2-7,TRBV25-1,ASSETNYEQY
TRBJ1-1,TRBV29-1,SVGQGHTEAF
TRBJ2-4,TRBV14,ASSQAGVKNIQY
TRBJ1-1,TRBV29-1,SVGTGSEAF